What follows are 30 T cell receptor beta chains derived from one specimen sequenced in a study of blood T cell repertoires in COVID-19. The protocol was immunoSEQ multiplex PCR, while the TCRdb copy is restricted to in-frame clones and leaves out a portion. Among 95,000 to 110,000 clones, around 88% were seen once, and the ten largest hold 6.8%. Sequenced: peripheral blood. Receptors originate from a man aged 45-65 years with active or convalescent COVID-19.

CDR3 DNA: TGTGCCAGCAGTTTACCCCCTAGCCCAGATACGCAGTATTTT. Amino acid sequence: CASSLPPSPDTQYF. V usage is TRBV28 and J usage is TRBJ2-3; a possible D gene is TRBD2 (5 bases). This CDR3 is 14 amino acids long. V gave up 2 bases and J gave up 4 bases, with 10 bases separating them. CDR1 is MDHEN and CDR2 is SYDVKM in the germline V gene.

With regard to this clone: Other DNA sequences of this sample code for an identical CDR3. The chain is built from TRBV6-5 and TRBJ1-1; 7 bases fit TRBD1. Trimming at V came to 2 bases and at J to 0 bases, leaving 0 bases not matched to a gene. The CDR3 extends over 14 amino acids. Germline lookup yields CDR1 MNHEY and CDR2 SVGAGI. For the CDR3, the DNA is TGTGCCAGCAGTTACAGGGGGCTGAACACTGAAGCTTTCTTT. Protein: CASSYRGLNTEAFF.

The V gene is TRBV28, the J gene TRBJ1-4; no definite D call. Trimming took 5 bases from V and 3 from J, leaving 10 bases between them. Germline V gene sequence: CDR1 MDHEN, CDR2 SYDVKM. This CDR3 comprises 14 residues. The CDR3 DNA reads as TGTGCCAGCAGTGTCCACGGGTCTAATGAAAAACTGTTTTTT. It specifies CASSVHGSNEKLFF.

The chain couples TRBV5-6 to TRBJ1-1, with D hard to call. Germline CDR1 is SGHDT and CDR2 is YYEEEE. This CDR3 spans 11 amino acids. V shed 0 bases and J shed 11 bases, with 8 bases lying between them. The chain's CDR3 is CASSLGGGAFF. The CDR3 nucleotides are TGTGCCAGCAGCTTGGGAGGTGGCGCTTTCTTT.

The chain is built from TRBV5-8 and TRBJ2-7; D may be TRBD2 (6 bases). The V end was cut by 6 bases, the J end by 0 bases, with 13 bases between. The V gene's germline CDR1 is SGHTS and CDR2 YDEGEE. The CDR3 runs 14 residues. The CDR3: CASKTRDVSYEQYF. CDR3 DNA: TGTGCCAGCAAAACGCGGGACGTCTCCTACGAGCAGTACTTC.

V usage is TRBV19 and J usage is TRBJ1-4; 7 positions agree with TRBD1. This CDR3 is built from 14 residues. The V and J ends lost 3 bases and 8 bases, in that order; junction bases with no gene match: 6. CDR1 and CDR2 (germline): LNHDA, SQIVND (reference sequence). This CDR3 reads CASSMGRTGEKLFF. DNA of the CDR3: TGTGCCAGTAGTATGGGGAGGACAGGAGAAAAACTGTTTTTT.

J is TRBJ2-2 and V is TRBV7-9, with TRBD2 matching 8 bases. CDR3 length: 16 amino acids. V trimming: 5 bases; J trimming: 3 bases; junction bases outside the gene matches: 8. The germline V gene has CDR1 SEHNR and CDR2 FQNEAQ (reference sequence). This CDR3 reads CASSGTSGRYTGELFF. The DNA of the CDR3 is TGTGCCAGCAGCGGAACTAGCGGCAGATACACCGGGGAGCTGTTTTTT.

This chain uses TRBV6-4 with TRBJ2-1, with 8 bases that match TRBD1. CDR1 MRHNA and CDR2 SNTAGT come from the germline V gene. J gave up 5 bases and V 2 bases, and 5 bases lay outside the gene matches. There are 15 residues in the CDR3. In DNA form, the CDR3 reads TGTGCCAGCAGTGACAAGGCGACAGGGGACAATGAGCAGTTCTTC. Encoded protein: CASSDKATGDNEQFF.

The V gene is TRBV7-8, the J gene TRBJ1-2; 11 bases agree with TRBD1. CDR1 is SGHVS and CDR2 is FQNEAQ in the germline V gene. The CDR3 length is 18 residues. V lost 5 bases and J lost 3; bases outside the gene matches: 14. The CDR3 loop is CASSPPGQGVDGDYGYTF. In nucleotides, the CDR3 is TGTGCCAGCAGCCCCCCGGGACAGGGGGTGGACGGAGACTATGGCTACACCTTC.

V usage is TRBV18 and J usage is TRBJ2-7; maybe TRBD2 (5 bases). From germline, CDR1 is KGHSH and CDR2 LQKENI. The length of the CDR3 is 14 residues. Trimming removed 4 bases from V and 4 bases from J, with 14 bases in between. CDR3 DNA: TGTGCCAGCTCACAGGGTCGGGGAGCTTACGAGCAGTACTTC. Translation: CASSQGRGAYEQYF.

The V and J genes are TRBV10-3 and TRBJ2-5; perhaps TRBD1 as D (6 bases). Germline CDR1 and CDR2: ENHRY and SYGVKD. The V end lost 6 bases, the J end lost 1 base, and 9 bases lay between the germline ends. The length of the CDR3 is 13 residues. This CDR3 is CAIRGAAQETQYF. The CDR3 DNA sequence: TGTGCCATCAGGGGGGCGGCCCAAGAGACCCAGTACTTC.

The CDR3 DNA follows: TGTGCCAGCAAAACAGGGGTTGGCGAGCAGTACTTC. It is translated as CASKTGVGEQYF. V and J are TRBV3-1 (or the pseudogene TRBV3-2) and TRBJ2-7; 7 bases agree with TRBD1. V dropped 7 bases and J dropped 6; count of bases not matched to a gene: 6. The CDR3 spans 12 residues. Per the germline V gene, CDR1 is LGHDT and CDR2 is YNNKEL (reference sequence).

This sequence joins TRBV9 and TRBJ2-1, with 12 nucleotides matching TRBD2. This CDR3 is 17 amino acids long. Germline CDR1 and CDR2: SGDLS and YYNGEE. After removal of 4 bases from V and 4 bases from J, the junction contained 9 bases not matched to a gene. The CDR3 DNA sequence: TGTGCCAGCAGCCCCCACCTCGGGACTAGCGGGTACAATGAGCAGTTCTTC. It codes for CASSPHLGTSGYNEQFF.

The chain uses TRBV7-2 and TRBJ2-1; 8 nucleotides align to TRBD2. This CDR3 region has 16 residues. The J segment lost 5 bases and the V segment lost 4 bases, leaving 10 bases of the junction unmatched. From germline, CDR1 is SGHTA and CDR2 FQGNSA. This chain's CDR3 is CASSWTGTRGNNEQFF. The DNA of the CDR3 is TGTGCCAGCAGCTGGACCGGGACTAGGGGGAACAATGAGCAGTTCTTC.

The J gene is TRBJ1-2, the V gene TRBV7-8, with 7 bases identical to TRBD1. The CDR3 extends over 16 amino acids. CDR1 SGHVS and CDR2 FQNEAQ come from the germline V gene. With V trimmed by 0 bases and J by 1 base, 5 bases remained unmatched. CDR3 loop: CASSLAGGQHNYGYTF. CDR3 sequence (DNA): TGTGCCAGCAGCTTAGCAGGGGGCCAGCATAACTATGGCTACACCTTC.

The CDR3 DNA sequence: TGTGCCAGCAGTCCCCGGGGGTCCACAGATACGCAGTATTTT. It codes for CASSPRGSTDTQYF. V and J are TRBV28 and TRBJ2-3; D possibly corresponds to TRBD2 (6 bases). V was pared by 5 bases and J by 2 bases, with 11 bases between. CDR1 is MDHEN, CDR2 SYDVKM, per germline. CDR3 length: 14 residues.

The V and J genes are TRBV7-9 and TRBJ1-2, with no clear D. The length of the CDR3 is 14 residues. Between the trimmed V and J ends, which lost 0 bases and 3 bases, there was a span of 8 bases. The germline V gene encodes CDR1 SEHNR and CDR2 FQNEAQ (reference sequence). The CDR3 DNA follows: TGTGCCAGCAGCTTAGCGCGGGTGCACTATGGCTACACCTTC. Its protein product is CASSLARVHYGYTF.

The rearrangement joins TRBV10-3 to TRBJ2-2, with D possibly matching TRBD1 (6 bases). Trimming removed 2 bases from V and 4 bases from J, with 14 bases in between. Germline V lookup: CDR1 ENHRY, CDR2 SYGVKD. The CDR3 has 16 residues. CDR3: CAISEGQGPSTGELFF. The CDR3 DNA follows: TGTGCCATCAGTGAGGGGCAGGGGCCCTCCACCGGGGAGCTGTTTTTT.

The chain couples TRBV18 to TRBJ2-5; 10 nucleotides agree with TRBD1. V gave up 3 bases and J gave up 5 bases; unmatched junction bases: 15. The germline V gene encodes CDR1 KGHSH and CDR2 LQKENI. The CDR3 contains 18 residues. As DNA, the CDR3 is TGTGCCAGCTCACCGTTCGCCTCGACAGGGGGCAGCATGGAGACCCAGTACTTC. Encoded protein: CASSPFASTGGSMETQYF. Combining the CDR3 with reference TRBV18 and TRBJ2-5 gives the whole variable domain NAGVMQNPRHLVRRRGQEARLRCSPMKGHSHVYWYRQLPEEGLKFMVYLQKENIIDESGMPKERFSAEFPKEGPSILRIQQVVRGDSAAYFCASSPFASTGGSMETQYFGPGTRLLVL.

The V and J genes are TRBV6-5 and TRBJ2-5, with 9 positions matching TRBD2. The CDR3 totals 15 residues. With V trimmed by 6 bases and J by 7 bases, 12 bases remained unmatched. Per the germline V gene, CDR1 is MNHEY and CDR2 is SVGAGI. Here the CDR3 DNA reads TGTGCCAGCAGCCCACCGGGCGGGAGGGCACGGACCCAGTACTTC. Translated: CASSPPGGRARTQYF.

This chain links TRBV24-1 with TRBJ2-6; no definite D call. The CDR3 loop spans 15 amino acids. Germline CDR1 is KGHDR and CDR2 is SFDVKD. V was trimmed by 5 bases and J by 0 bases, leaving 7 bases between them. The CDR3 DNA sequence: TGTGCCACCAGTGGGGCACGCTCTGGGGCCAACGTCCTGACTTTC. Translating it yields CATSGARSGANVLTF.

The chain is built from TRBV2 and TRBJ1-6; 7 nucleotides agree with TRBD1. The J segment lost 6 bases and the V segment lost 3 bases, leaving 5 bases of the junction unmatched. CDR1 and CDR2 from the germline V gene are SNHLY and FYNNEI. The CDR3 runs to 15 residues. CDR3 residues: CASSELGQFNSPLHF. CDR3 sequence (DNA): TGTGCCAGCAGTGAGCTGGGACAGTTTAATTCACCCCTCCACTTT.

V and J are TRBV6-1 and TRBJ2-3, with D tentatively TRBD1 (6 bases). V was clipped by 2 bases and J by 0 bases, with 9 bases between them. Per germline, CDR1 MNHNS and CDR2 SASEGT. The CDR3 has 15 residues. CDR3 DNA sequence: TGTGCCAGCAGTGAATCAGGGGTTAGCACAGATACGCAGTATTTT. It encodes CASSESGVSTDTQYF.

The rearrangement uses TRBV15 and TRBJ1-1; TRBD1 aligns across 7 bases. CDR3 length: 14 amino acids. Germline V gene sequence: CDR1 LNHNV, CDR2 YYDKDF (reference sequence). The trim removed 3 bases at V and 5 bases at J, leaving 6 bases unmatched. CDR3: CATSRGQFGTEAFF. Here the CDR3 DNA reads TGTGCCACCAGCAGGGGACAGTTTGGGACTGAAGCTTTCTTT.

CDR3 nucleotide sequence: TGTGCCAGTAGTAAACAGATGAACACTGAAGCTTTCTTT. Protein product: CASSKQMNTEAFF. V gene TRBV19 combines with J gene TRBJ1-1; D uncertain. V was trimmed by 4 bases and J by 0 bases, leaving 6 bases between them. Per germline, CDR1 LNHDA and CDR2 SQIVND (reference sequence). The CDR3 has 13 amino acids.

The chain joins TRBV10-2 to TRBJ2-7; 14 positions match TRBD2. The germline CDR1 and CDR2 sequences are WSHSY and SAAADI. The V segment lost 6 bases and the J segment 5 bases; nucleotides outside the gene matches: 3. The CDR3 runs 14 residues. CDR3 sequence reads: CASRGTSGSHEQYF. The DNA for the CDR3 is TGCGCCAGCAGGGGGACTAGCGGGAGTCACGAGCAGTACTTC.

The chain links TRBV4-3 to TRBJ1-1; D unclear. The V gene lost 2 bases and the J gene lost 3 bases, with 16 bases spanning the gap. There are 16 residues in the CDR3. Germline CDR1 LGHNA, CDR2 YSLEER. This chain's CDR3 is CASSQRNTRRDTEAFF. In DNA form, the CDR3 reads TGCGCCAGCAGCCAACGTAACACACGGCGGGACACTGAAGCTTTCTTT.

This sequence joins TRBV19 and TRBJ2-1; D unresolved. Germline CDR1 and CDR2: LNHDA and SQIVND (reference sequence). The V end was cut by 4 bases, the J end by 4 bases, with 5 bases between. The CDR3 runs to 12 residues. Here the CDR3 reads CASSSLYNEQFF. CDR3 DNA: TGTGCCAGTAGTAGCCTATACAATGAGCAGTTCTTC.

The chain is built from TRBV3-1 (or the pseudogene TRBV3-2) and TRBJ2-3; D might be TRBD1 (7 bases). The CDR3 sequence is 15 residues long. V shed 7 bases and J shed 4 bases, with 18 bases lying between them. Germline V lookup: CDR1 LGHDT, CDR2 YNNKEL (reference sequence). CDR3 sequence: CASTRSQGGADTQYF. CDR3 sequence (DNA): TGTGCCAGCACGAGGTCCCAGGGGGGCGCAGATACGCAGTATTTT.

The V call is TRBV6-6, the J call TRBJ1-1; no clear D. Germline CDR1 is MNHNY and CDR2 is SVGAGI (reference sequence). The length of the CDR3 is 14 residues. V lost 0 bases and J 4 bases, leaving 9 bases between the germline ends. CDR3 in amino acids: CASSYSREGTEAFF. The CDR3 nucleotides read TGTGCCAGCAGTTACTCGAGAGAGGGCACTGAAGCTTTCTTT.